The sequence of this TCR beta chain was determined in a study of shared clonotypes between healthy human individuals. Study results and limitations: The study found about 5% of naive CD4 clonotypes shared across a few donors. Blood was the only sampled material, and tissue repertoires likely differ. Genetic and exposure-history diversity was limited by the small donor number.

Turning to this clone: Antigen unknown.

This CDR3 comprises 17 residues. The repertoire was sequenced with immunoSEQ multiplex PCR; TCRdb's copy has only in-frame clones and lacks some. This sample yields about 230,000 clones, of which approximately 65% are seen a single time; around 10% belongs to the top ten. V usage is TRBV1 and J usage is TRBJ2-6. TRBV1 counts as a pseudogene. The TCR originated in a young man in good health. The sample was memory CD4+ T cells sorted from blood. The subset was: CD45RA-negative fraction. The CDR3 bases are TGCACCAGCAGTCATATAGGTTTGCAAAGTCGGGCCAACGTCCTGACTTTC. It codes for CTSSHIGLQSRANVLTF.